The 2 T cell receptor beta chains reported below all come from one sample, sequenced in a study of metastatic and nonmetastatic thyroid tumors. Patients were all untreated before their thyroid surgery. TCRdb reprocessed the PCR reads using MiXCR. The sample consists of 25,000 to 35,000 clones, roughly 15% of them appearing once. Sequenced material: blood. These receptors were taken from a female donor with papillary thyroid cancer or a benign thyroid nodule (not recorded which). Some clones in this sample may be carry-over from other donors' samples.

This clone was seen repeatedly, ten times or more. V usage is TRBV6-1 and J usage is TRBJ2-5; TRBD2 might be the D (5 bases). The V gene's germline CDR1 is MNHNS and CDR2 SASEGT. The CDR3 runs 13 residues. Trimming shortened V by 5 bases and J by 2 bases, and 9 bases separated the two germline ends. The CDR3 spells CASSTGIQETQYF. The CDR3 DNA reads TGTGCCAGCAGTACCGGGATACAAGAGACCCAGTACTTC.

Of note for this clone: A much more abundant neighbour one base away suggests this may be a read error. V is TRBV6-2 or TRBV6-3 and J is TRBJ1-5; 7 nucleotides agree with TRBD1. The trim removed 2 bases at V and 7 bases at J, leaving 5 bases unmatched. The CDR3 covers 14 residues. The germline V gene encodes CDR1 MNHEY and CDR2 SVGEGT. Written as DNA, the CDR3 is TGTGCCAGCAGTTACCGGCAGGGGGACCAGCCCCAGCATTTT. This gives the protein CASSYRQGDQPQHF.